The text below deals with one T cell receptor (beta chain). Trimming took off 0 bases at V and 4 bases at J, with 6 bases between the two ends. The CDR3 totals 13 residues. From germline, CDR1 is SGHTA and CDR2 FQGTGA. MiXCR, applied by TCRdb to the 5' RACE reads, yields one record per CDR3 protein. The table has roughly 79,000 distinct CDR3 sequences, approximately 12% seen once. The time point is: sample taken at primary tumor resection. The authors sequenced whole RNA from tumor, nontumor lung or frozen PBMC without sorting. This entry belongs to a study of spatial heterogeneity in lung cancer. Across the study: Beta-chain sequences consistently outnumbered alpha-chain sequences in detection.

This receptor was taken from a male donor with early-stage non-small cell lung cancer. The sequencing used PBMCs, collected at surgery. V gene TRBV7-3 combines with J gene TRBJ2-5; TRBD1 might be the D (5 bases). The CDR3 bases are TGTGCCAGCAGCTTAACAGGGGTAGAGACCCAGTACTTC. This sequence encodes CASSLTGVETQYF.